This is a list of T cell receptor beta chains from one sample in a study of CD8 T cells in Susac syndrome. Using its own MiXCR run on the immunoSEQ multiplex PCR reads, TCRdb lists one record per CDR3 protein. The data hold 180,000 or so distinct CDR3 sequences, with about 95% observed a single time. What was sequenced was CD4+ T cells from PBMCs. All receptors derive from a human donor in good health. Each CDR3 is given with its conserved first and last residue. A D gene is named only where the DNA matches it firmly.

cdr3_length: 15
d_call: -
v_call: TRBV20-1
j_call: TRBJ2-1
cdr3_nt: TGCAGTGCTAGAGAGGGTAGCGCCACCTACAATGAGCAGTTCTTC
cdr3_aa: CSAREGSATYNEQFF

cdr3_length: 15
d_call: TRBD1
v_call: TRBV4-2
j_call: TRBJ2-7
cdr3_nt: TGTGCCAGCAGCCTGTCCGGGCAGGGGGCGGACGAGCAGTACTTC
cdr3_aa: CASSLSGQGADEQYF

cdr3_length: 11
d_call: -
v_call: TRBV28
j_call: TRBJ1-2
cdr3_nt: TGTGCCAGCAGCACAGGGTATGGCTACACCTTC
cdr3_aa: CASSTGYGYTF

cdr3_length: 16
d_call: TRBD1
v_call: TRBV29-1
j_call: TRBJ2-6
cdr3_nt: TGCAGCGTTGTAGGGACAGGGGTTTCCGGGGCCAACGTCCTGACTTTC
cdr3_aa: CSVVGTGVSGANVLTF

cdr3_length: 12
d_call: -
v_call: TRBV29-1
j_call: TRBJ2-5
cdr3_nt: TGCAGCGTTGTTCAGGTTCGAGAGACCCAGTACTTC
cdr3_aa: CSVVQVRETQYF

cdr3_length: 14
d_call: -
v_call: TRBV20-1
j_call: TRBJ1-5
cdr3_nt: TGCAGTGCTAAGATAGGGTCAGTAAATCAGCCCCAGCATTTT
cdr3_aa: CSAKIGSVNQPQHF

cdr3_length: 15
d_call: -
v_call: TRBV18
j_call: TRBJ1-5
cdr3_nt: TGTGCCAGCTCACCAAATCCTTCAGGGCCTCAGCCCCAGCATTTT
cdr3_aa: CASSPNPSGPQPQHF

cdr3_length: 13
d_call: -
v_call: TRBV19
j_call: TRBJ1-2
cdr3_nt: TGTGCCAGTAGCGTACAGGGCTCACTGGGCTACACCTTC
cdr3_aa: CASSVQGSLGYTF

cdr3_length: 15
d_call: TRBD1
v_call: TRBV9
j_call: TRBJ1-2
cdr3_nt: TGTGCCAGCAGCGTAGAGACAGGGGGAGGCTATGGCTACACCTTC
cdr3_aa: CASSVETGGGYGYTF

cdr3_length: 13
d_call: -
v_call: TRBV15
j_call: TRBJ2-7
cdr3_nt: TGTGCCACCAGCAGAGATTCCGGAGCTGAGCAGTACTTC
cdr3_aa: CATSRDSGAEQYF

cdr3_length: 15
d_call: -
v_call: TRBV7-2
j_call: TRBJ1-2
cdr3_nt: TGTGCCAGCAGCTCCAAAGTCAGGGAAATTTATGGCTACACCTTC
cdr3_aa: CASSSKVREIYGYTF

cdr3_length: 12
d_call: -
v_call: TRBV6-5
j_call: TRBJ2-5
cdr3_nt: TGTGCCAGCAGTTACTCTGGGGAGACCCAGTACTTC
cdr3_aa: CASSYSGETQYF

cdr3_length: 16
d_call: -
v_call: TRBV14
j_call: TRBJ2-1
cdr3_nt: TGTGCCAGCAGCCCCCCCAGGGGCCACTCCTACAATGAGCAGTTCTTC
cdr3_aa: CASSPPRGHSYNEQFF

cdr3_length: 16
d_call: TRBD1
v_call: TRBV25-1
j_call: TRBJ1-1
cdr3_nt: TGTGCCAGCAGTGAAGCCCCCGGACAGGGGAGCACTGAAGCTTTCTTT
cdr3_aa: CASSEAPGQGSTEAFF